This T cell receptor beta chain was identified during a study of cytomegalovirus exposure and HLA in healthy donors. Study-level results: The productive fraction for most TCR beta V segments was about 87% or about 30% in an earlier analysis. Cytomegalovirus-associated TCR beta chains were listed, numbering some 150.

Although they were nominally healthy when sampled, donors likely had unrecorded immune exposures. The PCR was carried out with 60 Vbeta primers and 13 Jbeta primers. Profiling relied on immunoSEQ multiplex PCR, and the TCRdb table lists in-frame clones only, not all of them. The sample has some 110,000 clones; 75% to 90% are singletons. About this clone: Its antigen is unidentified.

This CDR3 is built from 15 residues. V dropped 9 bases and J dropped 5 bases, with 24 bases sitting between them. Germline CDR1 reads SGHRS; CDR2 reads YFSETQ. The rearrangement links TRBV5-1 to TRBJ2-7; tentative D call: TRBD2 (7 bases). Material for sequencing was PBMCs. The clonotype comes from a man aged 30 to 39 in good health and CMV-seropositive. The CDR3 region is CATPSGGPRTHEQYF. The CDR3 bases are TGCGCCACCCCCTCCGGGGGGCCGCGTACCCACGAGCAGTACTTC.